The 10 T cell receptor beta chains reported below all come from one sample, sequenced in a study of glioma-infiltrating T cells after dendritic cell vaccination. TCRdb's table, derived via immunoSEQ multiplex PCR, lists solely in-frame clones and lacks some. This table holds roughly 98,000 clones, 86% found once. The sequences come from blood, collected before dendritic cell vaccination. These receptor sequences come from a human donor with glioblastoma.

The CDR3 DNA follows: TGTGCCAGCAGCTCCTCTCGCGGACAGCTTCTTGACACCATATATTTT. The encoded protein is CASSSSRGQLLDTIYF. The V gene is TRBV11-2, the J gene TRBJ1-3, with TRBD1 as a possible D gene (6 bases). The CDR3 covers 16 residues. V was clipped by 4 bases and J by 8 bases, with 21 bases between them. Germline assignment: CDR1 SGHAT and CDR2 FQNNGV. Full variable domain (rest looked up from reference TRBV11-2 and TRBJ1-3): EAGVAQSPRYKIIEKRQSVAFWCNPISGHATLYWYQQILGQGPKLLIQFQNNGVVDDSQLPKDRFSAERLKGVDSTLKIQPAKLEDSAVYLCASSSSRGQLLDTIYFGEGSWLTVV.

The chain has TRBV7-6 and TRBJ1-4; a possible D gene is TRBD1 (6 bases). Germline CDR1 is SGHVS and CDR2 is FNYEAQ. The CDR3 has 14 amino acids. Between the trimmed V and J ends, which lost 3 bases and 8 bases, there was a span of 13 bases. CDR3 DNA sequence: TGTGCCAGCAGCTTTAGGGGGATCAGAGAAAAACTGTTTTTT. Its translation: CASSFRGIREKLFF. Together with reference TRBV7-6 and TRBJ1-4, the CDR3 gives the full variable domain: GAGVSQSPRYKVTKRGQDVALRCDPISGHVSLYWYRQALGQGPEFLTYFNYEAQQDKSGLPNDRFSAERPEGSISTLTIQRTEQRDSAMYRCASSFRGIREKLFFGSGTQLSVL.

This sequence joins TRBV27 and TRBJ1-4; 8 nucleotides agree with TRBD1. The CDR3 covers 14 residues. The germline V gene has CDR1 MNHEY and CDR2 SMNVEV (reference sequence). The junction had 4 bases not matched to a gene; V was cut back by 5 bases and J by 5 bases. The CDR3, as DNA: TGTGCCAGCAGTCCCGGGACAGGCAATGAAAAACTGTTTTTT. Translation: CASSPGTGNEKLFF.

V is TRBV9 and J is TRBJ2-7; D uncertain. The CDR3 contains 14 residues. Germline CDR1 SGDLS, CDR2 YYNGEE. The ends were cut back, 0 bases at V and 0 bases at J, with 7 bases in the middle. DNA for the CDR3: TGTGCCAGCAGCGTAGGAGTTAACTCCTACGAGCAGTACTTC. Translating gives CASSVGVNSYEQYF.

This rearrangement joins TRBV9 to TRBJ2-7, with D maybe TRBD2 (7 bases). From germline, CDR1 is SGDLS and CDR2 YYNGEE. The CDR3 loop spans 16 amino acids. V was cut by 2 bases and J by 4 bases, with 19 bases left in between. CDR3 nucleotides: TGTGCCAGCAGCGTGAGAGATGGGGGGGCGAGATACGAGCAGTACTTC. It translates to CASSVRDGGARYEQYF.

This clone appeared a single time. The chain has TRBV28 and TRBJ1-1; TRBD1 is a possible D gene (6 bases). Germline-derived CDR1 and CDR2 are MDHEN and SYDVKM. This CDR3 has 12 residues. Trimming left V 5 bases short and J 8 bases short, with 12 bases between. As DNA, the CDR3 is TGTGCCAGCAGTCTGGGGGGGCGCGAAGCTTTCTTT. Translation gives CASSLGGREAFF.

This chain joins TRBV28 and TRBJ1-2; D not resolved. Germline CDR1 and CDR2: MDHEN and SYDVKM. The CDR3 is made up of 13 amino acids. Trimming pared 6 bases from V and 2 bases from J, leaving 10 bases between. CDR3 amino acids: CASRNGRNYGYTF. The CDR3 DNA sequence: TGTGCCAGCAGAAATGGCAGGAACTATGGCTACACCTTC.

J is TRBJ2-1 and V is TRBV7-3; TRBD2 matches 8 bases. V was clipped by 5 bases and J by 8 bases; unmatched bases: 11. Germline V gene data show CDR1 as SGHTA and CDR2 as FQGTGA. The CDR3 has 15 amino acids. The CDR3 coding sequence is TGTGCCAGCAGCCAGAGCGGGAGTGCGTGGGATGAGCAGTTCTTC. Translating it yields CASSQSGSAWDEQFF.

This rearrangement joins TRBV7-9 to TRBJ2-1, with 15 bases aligning to TRBD2. Germline V gene lookup returns CDR1 SEHNR and CDR2 FQNEAQ (reference sequence). Germline trimming cut 5 bases from V and 6 bases from J; bases unmatched to any gene: 11. This CDR3 region has 18 residues. The CDR3 reads CASSPRTSGRAAFNEQFF. CDR3 coding DNA: TGTGCCAGCAGCCCGAGGACTAGCGGGAGGGCAGCGTTCAATGAGCAGTTCTTC.

The chain has TRBV7-6 and TRBJ1-5, with D possibly TRBD1 on 5 matching bases. Trimming removed 1 base from V and 6 bases from J, with 7 bases in between. CDR1 is SGHVS and CDR2 is FNYEAQ in the germline V gene. This CDR3 contains 13 residues. The CDR3 DNA sequence: TGTGCCAGCAGCTTAGACGGGGGTCAGCCCCAGCATTTT. Its protein product is CASSLDGGQPQHF.